This TCR beta chain was sequenced in a study of cytomegalovirus exposure and HLA in healthy donors. The protocol was immunoSEQ multiplex PCR, while the TCRdb copy is restricted to in-frame clones and leaves out a portion. The table has some 71,000 clones, 94% seen once; the top ten hold approximately 1%. Trimming took 6 bases from V and 1 from J, leaving 12 bases between them. CDR3 length: 15 amino acids. From germline, CDR1 is MNHEY and CDR2 SVGAGI. It was the roughly 110-subject validation cohort, separate from the roughly 700-subject first cohort, to which the donors belonged. This chain uses TRBV6-5 with TRBJ2-2, with D perhaps matching TRBD1 (6 bases). The clonotype was recovered from a woman under 30 in good health and CMV-seronegative. Sequences were obtained from PBMCs. The CDR3 loop is CASSYQQGNTGELFF. The CDR3 DNA is TGTGCCAGCAGCTATCAACAGGGGAACACCGGGGAGCTGTTTTTT.